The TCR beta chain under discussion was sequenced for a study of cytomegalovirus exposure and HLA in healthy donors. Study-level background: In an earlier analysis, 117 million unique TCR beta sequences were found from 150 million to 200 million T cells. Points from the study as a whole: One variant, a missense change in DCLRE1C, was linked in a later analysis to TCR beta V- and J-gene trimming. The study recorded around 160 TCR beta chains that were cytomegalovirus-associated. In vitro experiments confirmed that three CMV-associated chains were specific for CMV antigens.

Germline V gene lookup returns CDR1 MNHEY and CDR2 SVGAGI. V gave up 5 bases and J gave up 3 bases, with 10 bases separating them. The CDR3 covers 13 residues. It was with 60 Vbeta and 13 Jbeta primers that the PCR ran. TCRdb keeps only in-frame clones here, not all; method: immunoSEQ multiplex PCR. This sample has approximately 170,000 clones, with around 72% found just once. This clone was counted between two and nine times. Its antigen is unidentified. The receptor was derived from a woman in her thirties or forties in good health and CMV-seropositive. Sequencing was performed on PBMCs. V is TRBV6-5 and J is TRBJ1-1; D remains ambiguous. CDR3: CASSASPDTEAFF. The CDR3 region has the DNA TGTGCCAGCAGTGCTAGTCCTGACACTGAAGCTTTCTTT.